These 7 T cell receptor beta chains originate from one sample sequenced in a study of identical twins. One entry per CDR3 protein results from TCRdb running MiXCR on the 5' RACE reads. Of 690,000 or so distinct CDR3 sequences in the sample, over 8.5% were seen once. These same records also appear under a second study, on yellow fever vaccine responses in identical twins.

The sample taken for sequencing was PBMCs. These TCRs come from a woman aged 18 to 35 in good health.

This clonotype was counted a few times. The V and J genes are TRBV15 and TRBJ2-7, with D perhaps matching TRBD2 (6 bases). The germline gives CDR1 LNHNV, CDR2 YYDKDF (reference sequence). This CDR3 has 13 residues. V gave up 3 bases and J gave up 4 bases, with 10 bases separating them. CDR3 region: CATSSGRIYEQYF. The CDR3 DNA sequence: TGTGCCACCAGCAGCGGGAGAATATACGAGCAGTACTTC.

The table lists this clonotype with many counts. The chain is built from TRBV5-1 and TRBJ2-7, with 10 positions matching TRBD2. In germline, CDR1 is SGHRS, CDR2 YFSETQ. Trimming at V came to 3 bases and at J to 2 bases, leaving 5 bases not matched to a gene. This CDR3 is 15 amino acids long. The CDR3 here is CASSSRTSGPYEQYF. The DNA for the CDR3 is TGCGCCAGCAGCTCCAGGACTAGCGGCCCCTACGAGCAGTACTTC.

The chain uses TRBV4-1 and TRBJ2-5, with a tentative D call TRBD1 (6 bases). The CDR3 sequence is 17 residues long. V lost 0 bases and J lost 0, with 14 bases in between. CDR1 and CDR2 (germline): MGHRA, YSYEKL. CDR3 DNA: TGCGCCAGCAGCCAAGATTTGGACAGCGAGTACCAAGAGACCCAGTACTTC. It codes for CASSQDLDSEYQETQYF.

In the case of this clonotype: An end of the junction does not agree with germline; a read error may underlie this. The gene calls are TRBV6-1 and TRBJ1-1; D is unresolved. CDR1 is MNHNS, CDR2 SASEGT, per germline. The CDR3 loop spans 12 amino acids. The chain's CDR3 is CASREGNTEAFF. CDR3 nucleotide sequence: TGTGCCAGCAGGGAAGGGAACACTGAAGCTTTCTTT.

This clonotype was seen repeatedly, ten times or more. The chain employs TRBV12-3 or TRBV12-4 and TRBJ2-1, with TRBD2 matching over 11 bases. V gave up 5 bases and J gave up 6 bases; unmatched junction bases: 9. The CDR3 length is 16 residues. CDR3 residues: CASSASGTSGINEQFF. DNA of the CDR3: TGTGCCAGCAGTGCATCCGGGACTAGCGGAATCAATGAGCAGTTCTTC.

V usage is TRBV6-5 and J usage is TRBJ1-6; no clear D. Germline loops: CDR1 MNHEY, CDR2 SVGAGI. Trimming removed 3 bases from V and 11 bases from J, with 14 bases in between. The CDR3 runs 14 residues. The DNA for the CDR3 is TGTGCCAGCAGTTATTGGCAGACCGAACCACCCCTCCACTTT. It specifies CASSYWQTEPPLHF.

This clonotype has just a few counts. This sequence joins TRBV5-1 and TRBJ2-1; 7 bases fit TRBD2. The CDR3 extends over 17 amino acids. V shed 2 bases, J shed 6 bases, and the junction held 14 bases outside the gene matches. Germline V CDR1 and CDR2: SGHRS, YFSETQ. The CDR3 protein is CASSFGLAAPLSNEQFF. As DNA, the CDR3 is TGCGCCAGCAGCTTCGGTCTAGCGGCACCACTATCCAATGAGCAGTTCTTC.